The 8 T cell receptor beta chains below all came from one sample that was sequenced in a study of blood T cell repertoires in COVID-19. Using immunoSEQ multiplex PCR, the repertoire was profiled, and TCRdb retains in-frame clones only, with some absent. The sample yields roughly 50,000 clones, less than 80% seen once. The specimen sequenced was peripheral blood. Receptors originate from a man between 60 and 70 years old with acute or convalescent COVID-19.

This clone came up a few times. The J gene is TRBJ1-6, the V gene TRBV12-3 or TRBV12-4; TRBD1 matches 8 bases. The CDR3 contains 11 residues. After removal of 6 bases from V and 13 bases from J, the junction contained 2 bases not matched to a gene. DNA for the CDR3: TGTGCCAGCAGGGACAGGGAGCCCCTCCACTTT. As protein: CASRDREPLHF.

V gene TRBV2 combines with J gene TRBJ1-1; 7 bases agree with TRBD1. The germline CDR1 and CDR2 sequences are SNHLY and FYNNEI. The CDR3 runs to 14 residues. V was pared by 8 bases and J by 0 bases, with 6 bases of the junction left unmatched. The CDR3 is CASGQEVVNTEAFF. The CDR3 bases are TGTGCCAGCGGACAGGAGGTGGTGAACACTGAAGCTTTCTTT.

This clone occurred a few times. The sample holds other DNA sequences that translate to the same CDR3. This rearrangement joins TRBV27 to TRBJ1-1, with D maybe TRBD1 (6 bases). From germline, CDR1 is MNHEY and CDR2 SMNVEV (reference sequence). This CDR3 has 12 amino acids. V lost 4 bases and J 7 bases, leaving 10 bases between the germline ends. The CDR3 protein is CASSYRGGEAFF. CDR3 sequence (DNA): TGTGCCAGCAGTTACCGAGGGGGTGAAGCTTTCTTT.

The chain recombines TRBV7-8 with TRBJ1-2; weak D call: TRBD1 (5 bases). The CDR3 is 14 residues long. Between the trimmed V and J ends, which lost 5 bases and 3 bases, there was a span of 13 bases. Looked up from germline, CDR1 is SGHVS and CDR2 is FQNEAQ. The CDR3 is CASSAGGGDYGYTF. CDR3 in DNA: TGTGCCAGCAGCGCGGGGGGAGGGGACTATGGCTACACCTTC.

CDR3 residues: CASSDTGAMDIQYF. The CDR3, as DNA: TGTGCCAGCAGTGATACAGGGGCCATGGACATTCAGTACTTC. This sequence joins TRBV2 and TRBJ2-4; 7 nucleotides align to TRBD1. The CDR3 extends over 14 amino acids. J was trimmed by 8 bases and V by 3 bases; bases with no gene match: 7. The germline V gene has CDR1 SNHLY and CDR2 FYNNEI. Based on the CDR3 plus reference TRBV2 and TRBJ2-4, the full variable domain is EPEVTQTPSHQVTQMGQEVILRCVPISNHLYFYWYRQILGQKVEFLVSFYNNEISEKSEIFDDQFSVERPDGSNFTLKIRSTKLEDSAMYFCASSDTGAMDIQYFGAGTRLSVL.

A word on this clone: At one of its ends the junction is not consistent with the germline gene, which may arise from a read error. J is TRBJ1-4 and V is TRBV30, with TRBD1 matching over 9 bases. CDR1 and CDR2 (germline): GTSNPN, SVGIG (reference sequence). This CDR3 has 19 amino acids. The CDR3 region has the DNA TGTGCCTGTTCCCGGGCCCCTTGGGACAGGGCGGGTTGTGAAGGAAAAACTGTTTTT. Its protein product is CACSRAPWDRAGCEGKTVF.

This rearrangement joins TRBV10-3 to TRBJ2-7; the match to TRBD2 covers 9 bases. This CDR3 spans 17 amino acids. The trim removed 8 bases at V and 3 bases at J, leaving 17 bases unmatched. Germline assignment: CDR1 ENHRY and CDR2 SYGVKD. This CDR3 is CAISRSSPLAGNYEQYF. The CDR3 nucleotides are TGTGCCATCTCCCGCTCTTCGCCGCTAGCGGGAAACTACGAGCAGTACTTC.

The chain links TRBV28 to TRBJ2-6, with D possibly TRBD2 on 5 matching bases. The V and J ends lost 4 bases and 4 bases respectively, with 11 bases between them. The CDR3 totals 15 residues. Germline V gene lookup returns CDR1 MDHEN and CDR2 SYDVKM. The CDR3: CASSSAGGGANVLTF. DNA of the CDR3: TGTGCCAGCAGTTCCGCGGGCGGAGGGGCCAACGTCCTGACTTTC.